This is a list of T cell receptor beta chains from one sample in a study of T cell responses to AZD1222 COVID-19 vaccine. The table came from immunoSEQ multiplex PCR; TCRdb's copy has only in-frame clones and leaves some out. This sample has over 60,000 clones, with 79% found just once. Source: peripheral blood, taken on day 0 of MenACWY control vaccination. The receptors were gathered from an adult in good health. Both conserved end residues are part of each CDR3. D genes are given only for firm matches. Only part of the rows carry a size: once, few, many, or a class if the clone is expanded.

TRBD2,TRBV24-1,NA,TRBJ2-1,CATSDFRAGGPYNEQFF,TGTGCCACCAGTGATTTTAGGGCGGGAGGGCCCTACAATGAGCAGTTCTTC
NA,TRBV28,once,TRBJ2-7,CASRPSGGYEQYF,TGTGCCAGCAGACCGTCCGGAGGGTACGAGCAGTACTTC
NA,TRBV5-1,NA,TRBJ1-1,CASSLASKPDTEAFF,TGCGCCAGCAGCTTGGCCTCAAAACCGGACACTGAAGCTTTCTTT
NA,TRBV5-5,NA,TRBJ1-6,CASSLSWDPNSPLHF,TGTGCCAGCAGCTTGAGTTGGGACCCGAATTCACCCCTCCACTTT
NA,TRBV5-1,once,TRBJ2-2,CASSFEGTGELFF,TGCGCCAGCAGCTTCGAGGGCACCGGGGAGCTGTTTTTT
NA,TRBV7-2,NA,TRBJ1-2,CASSFGQGRGYTF,TGTGCCAGCAGCTTCGGCCAGGGACGCGGCTACACCTTC
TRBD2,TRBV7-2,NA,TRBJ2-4,CASSLALGGGAKNIQYF,TGTGCCAGCAGCTTAGCGCTGGGGGGGGGAGCCAAAAACATTCAGTACTTC
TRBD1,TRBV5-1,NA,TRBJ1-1,CASSLSRDRGTNTEAFF,TGCGCCAGCAGCTTGTCCCGGGACAGGGGCACGAACACTGAAGCTTTCTTT
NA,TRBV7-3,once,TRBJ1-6,CAPGDFNSPLHF,TGTGCCCCTGGGGATTTTAATTCACCCCTCCACTTT
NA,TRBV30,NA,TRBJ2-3,CAWSDSIGSDTQYF,TGTGCCTGGAGTGACTCGATAGGGTCAGATACGCAGTATTTT
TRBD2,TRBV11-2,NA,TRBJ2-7,CASSQRTSPYEQYF,TGTGCCAGCAGCCAGAGGACTAGCCCCTACGAGCAGTACTTC
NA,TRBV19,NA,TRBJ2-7,CASSPGSFYEQYF,TGTGCCAGTTCCCCGGGATCCTTCTACGAGCAGTACTTC
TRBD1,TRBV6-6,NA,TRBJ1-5,CASSLSATGGGQPQHF,TGTGCCAGCAGTTTATCCGCGACAGGGGGCGGACAGCCCCAGCATTTT
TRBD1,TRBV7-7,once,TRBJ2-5,CASSLGTGPQETQYF,TGTGCTAGCAGCTTGGGGACAGGACCTCAAGAGACCCAGTACTTC
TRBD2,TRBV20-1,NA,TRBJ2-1,CSASNPSGSYNEQFF,TGCAGTGCTAGTAATCCTAGCGGTTCCTACAATGAGCAGTTCTTC
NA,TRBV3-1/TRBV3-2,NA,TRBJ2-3,CASSRDGTSTDTQYF,TGTGCCAGCAGCCGCGACGGGACAAGCACAGATACGCAGTATTTT
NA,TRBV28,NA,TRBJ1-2,CASSLGDRDGYTF,TGTGCCAGCAGTTTAGGGGACCGGGATGGCTACACCTTC
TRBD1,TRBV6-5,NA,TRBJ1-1,CASSSGTVNTEAFF,TGTGCCAGCAGTTCCGGGACAGTAAACACTGAAGCTTTCTTT
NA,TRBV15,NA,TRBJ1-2,CATSRDDSLDGYTF,TGTGCCACCAGCAGAGATGACTCTTTGGATGGCTACACCTTC
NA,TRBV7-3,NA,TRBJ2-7,CASSLGPDYEQYF,TGTGCCAGCAGCCTCGGACCAGACTACGAGCAGTACTTC
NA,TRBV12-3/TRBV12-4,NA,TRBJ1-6,CASKGNSGSPLHF,TGTGCCAGCAAGGGGAACAGTGGTTCACCCCTCCACTTT
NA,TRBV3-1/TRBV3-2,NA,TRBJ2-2,CASSQDIKAGELFF,TGTGCCAGCAGCCAAGATATTAAGGCCGGGGAGCTGTTTTTT
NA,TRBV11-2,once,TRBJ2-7,CASSLDPPYEQYF,TGTGCCAGCAGCTTAGATCCCCCGTACGAGCAGTACTTC
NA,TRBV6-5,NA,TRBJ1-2,CASNQGTHRGYTF,TGTGCCAGCAATCAAGGGACCCACCGCGGCTACACCTTC
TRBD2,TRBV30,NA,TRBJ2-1,CAWSRLLAGGGNEQFF,TGTGCCTGGAGTCGACTCCTAGCGGGCGGGGGGAATGAGCAGTTCTTC
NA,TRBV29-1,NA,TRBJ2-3,CSVDLRGPDTQYF,TGCAGCGTTGACTTACGAGGACCAGATACGCAGTATTTT
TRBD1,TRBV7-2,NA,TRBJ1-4,CASSLAQGGEKLFF,TGTGCCAGCAGCTTAGCGCAGGGGGGTGAAAAACTGTTTTTT
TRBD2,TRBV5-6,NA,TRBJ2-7,CASSLVAGGFVTYEQYF,TGTGCCAGCAGCTTGGTCGCGGGGGGCTTTGTGACCTACGAGCAGTACTTC
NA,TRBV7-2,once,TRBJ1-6,CASSRDTDRGNSPLHF,TGTGCCAGCAGCCGCGATACGGACAGAGGAAATTCACCCCTCCACTTT
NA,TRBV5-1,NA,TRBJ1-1,CASSWGGLDTEAFF,TGCGCCAGCAGCTGGGGGGGTTTGGACACTGAAGCTTTCTTT
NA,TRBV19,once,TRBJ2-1,CASSSLDNEQFF,TGTGCCAGTAGTTCATTAGACAATGAGCAGTTCTTC
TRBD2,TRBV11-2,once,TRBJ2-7,CASSLAGGGEQYF,TGTGCCAGCAGCTTAGCGGGAGGGGGCGAGCAGTACTTC
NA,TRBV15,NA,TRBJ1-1,CATSRGTSFAEAFF,TGTGCCACCAGCAGGGGTACATCTTTCGCTGAAGCTTTCTTT
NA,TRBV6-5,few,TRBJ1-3,CASQSGNTIYF,TGTGCCAGCCAGTCCGGAAACACCATATATTTT
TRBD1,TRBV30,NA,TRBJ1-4,CAWSGQGNEKLFF,TGTGCCTGGAGCGGACAGGGTAATGAAAAACTGTTTTTT
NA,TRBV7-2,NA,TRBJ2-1,CASSLEPGPYNEQFF,TGTGCCAGCAGCTTAGAACCCGGGCCCTACAATGAGCAGTTCTTC
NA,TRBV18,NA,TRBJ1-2,CASSPGDGGYTF,TGTGCCAGCTCACCAGGGGATGGTGGCTACACCTTC
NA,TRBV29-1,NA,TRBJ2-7,CSVVKGTGTSYEQYF,TGCAGCGTTGTAAAAGGTACAGGTACCTCCTACGAGCAGTACTTC
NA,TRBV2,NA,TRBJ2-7,CASSESLPGNYEQYF,TGTGCCAGCAGTGAAAGTCTACCGGGGAACTACGAGCAGTACTTC
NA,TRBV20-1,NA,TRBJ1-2,CSARDRLFETF,TGCAGTGCTAGAGATCGGCTCTTTGAAACCTTC
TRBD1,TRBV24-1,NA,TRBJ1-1,CATSDRRDRGEGTEAFF,TGTGCCACCAGTGACCGCCGGGACAGGGGTGAAGGAACTGAAGCTTTCTTT
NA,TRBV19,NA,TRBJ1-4,CASSRRDGATNEKLFF,TGTGCCAGTAGTCGACGGGATGGGGCAACTAATGAAAAACTGTTTTTT
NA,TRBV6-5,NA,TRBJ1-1,CASSYNMNTEAFF,TGTGCCAGCAGTTACAATATGAACACTGAAGCTTTCTTT
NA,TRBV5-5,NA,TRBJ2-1,CASSLSVYNEQFF,TGTGCCAGCAGCTTATCAGTATACAATGAGCAGTTCTTC
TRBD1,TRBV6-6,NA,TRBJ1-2,CASSPLQGATTNYGYTF,TGTGCCAGCAGTCCGCTACAGGGGGCGACAACTAACTATGGCTACACCTTC
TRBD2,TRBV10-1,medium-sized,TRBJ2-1,CASSERSAGDVMNEQFF,TGCGCCAGCAGTGAGAGGTCAGCGGGGGACGTTATGAATGAGCAGTTCTTC
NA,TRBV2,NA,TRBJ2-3,CASSGLAGTDTQYF,TGTGCCAGCAGTGGATTAGCGGGCACAGATACGCAGTATTTT
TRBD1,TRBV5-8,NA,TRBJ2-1,CASRSGTGPYNEQFF,TGTGCCAGCAGGTCCGGGACAGGGCCCTACAATGAGCAGTTCTTC
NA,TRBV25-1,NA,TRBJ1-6,CASSWEGDDSPLHF,TGTGCCAGCAGTTGGGAAGGGGACGATTCACCCCTCCACTTT
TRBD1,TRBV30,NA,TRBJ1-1,CAWSRGQGETEAFF,TGTGCCTGGAGCAGAGGCCAGGGGGAGACTGAAGCTTTCTTT
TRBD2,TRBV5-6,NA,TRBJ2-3,CASSFIGLAGTDTQYF,TGTGCCAGCAGCTTTATCGGACTAGCGGGAACAGATACGCAGTATTTT
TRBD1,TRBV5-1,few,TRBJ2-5,CASSSTGGSVQETQYF,TGCGCCAGCAGCTCGACAGGGGGCTCGGTCCAAGAGACCCAGTACTTC
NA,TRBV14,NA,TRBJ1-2,CASSQDPTDYGYTF,TGTGCCAGCAGCCAAGACCCGACAGATTATGGCTACACCTTC
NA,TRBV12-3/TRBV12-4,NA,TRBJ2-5,CASTRGNQETQYF,TGTGCCAGCACCCGGGGAAACCAAGAGACCCAGTACTTC
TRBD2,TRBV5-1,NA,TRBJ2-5,CASSLATSGNQETQYF,TGCGCCAGCAGCTTGGCGACTAGCGGTAACCAAGAGACCCAGTACTTC